The 31 T cell receptor beta chains in this list originate from one sample, sequenced in a study of cytomegalovirus exposure and HLA in healthy donors (dated by TCRdb to about 2017). Libraries came from the immunoSEQ multiplex PCR assay. For the multiplex PCR, a mixture combining 60 forward primers for TCR Vbeta segments and 13 reverse primers for TCR Jbeta segments was used. TCRdb re-hosts the immuneACCESS table, in-frame sequences only. Its copies lack some clones; in the studies checked, an unresolved V gene accounts for under half of them, and the cause for the rest is not known. The sample has 50,000 to 65,000 clones on record, about 81% of them singletons. The top ten constitute 5.4% of the sample. The material sequenced was PBMCs. Receptor source: a woman between 25 and 40 years old in good health and CMV-seronegative.

This rearrangement joins TRBV4-3 to TRBJ2-1; perhaps TRBD1 as D (5 bases). Germline CDR1 LGHNA, CDR2 YSLEER. V lost 5 bases to trimming and J lost 6 bases, with 17 bases between them. This CDR3 region has 15 residues. This CDR3 is CASSKDTFVPNEQFF. The CDR3 DNA reads as TGCGCCAGCAGCAAGGACACCTTTGTTCCCAATGAGCAGTTCTTC.

The rearrangement joins TRBV7-9 to TRBJ1-2; D not resolved. V lost 0 bases, J lost 3 bases, and 11 bases lay in between. This CDR3 comprises 15 residues. The V gene's germline CDR1 is SEHNR and CDR2 FQNEAQ (reference sequence). CDR3 sequence reads: CASSLAGGIHYGYTF. The CDR3 coding sequence is TGTGCCAGCAGCTTAGCGGGAGGGATCCACTATGGCTACACCTTC.

CDR3 sequence: CASSYGLAGVAETQYF. CDR3 sequence (DNA): TGTGCCAGCAGTTACGGACTAGCGGGAGTGGCAGAGACCCAGTACTTC. The V call is TRBV6-6, the J call TRBJ2-5, with 13 bases lining up with TRBD2. This CDR3 spans 16 amino acids. The ends lost 2 bases at V and 4 bases at J; junction bases unmatched: 4. The germline CDR1 and CDR2 sequences are MNHNY and SVGAGI (reference sequence).

Here the CDR3 reads CASSITGVMNQYEQYF. CDR3 in DNA: TGTGCCAGTAGTATAACAGGGGTCATGAACCAATACGAGCAGTACTTC. The V gene is TRBV19, the J gene TRBJ2-7, with 7 bases identical to TRBD1. The CDR3 covers 16 residues. Germline V gene sequence: CDR1 LNHDA, CDR2 SQIVND (reference sequence). After removal of 2 bases from V and 4 bases from J, the junction contained 11 bases not matched to a gene.

The chain joins TRBV6-1 to TRBJ2-3; D uncertain. V was cut by 2 bases and J by 7 bases, with 7 bases left in between. The length of the CDR3 is 12 residues. The germline CDR1 and CDR2 sequences are MNHNS and SASEGT. The CDR3 nucleotides read TGTGCCAGCAGTGAATTGAGGTATACGCAGTATTTT. Protein product: CASSELRYTQYF.

The V and J genes are TRBV7-2 and TRBJ2-2; 8 bases fit TRBD2. The CDR3 loop spans 15 amino acids. CDR1 is SGHTA and CDR2 is FQGNSA in the germline V gene. V was pared by 5 bases and J by 3 bases, with 5 bases of the junction left unmatched. DNA for the CDR3: TGTGCCAGCAGCCCATACGGGGGGGACACCGGGGAGCTGTTTTTT. Translated: CASSPYGGDTGELFF.

This sequence joins TRBV5-4 and TRBJ2-1; D is perhaps TRBD1 (6 bases). The germline gives CDR1 SGHNT, CDR2 YYREEE (reference sequence). The CDR3 contains 15 residues. V was shortened by 0 bases and J by 6 bases, with 13 bases between the two germline ends. CDR3 DNA sequence: TGTGCCAGCAGCTTGGCCAGGGGATCAGGCAATGAGCAGTTCTTC. This encodes CASSLARGSGNEQFF. Together with reference TRBV5-4 and TRBJ2-1, the CDR3 gives the full variable domain: ETGVTQSPTHLIKTRGQQVTLRCSSQSGHNTVSWYQQALGQGPQFIFQYYREEENGRGNFPPRFSGLQFPNYSSELNVNALELDDSALYLCASSLARGSGNEQFFGPGTRLTVL.

This clone turned up a few times. This chain links TRBV27 with TRBJ1-5, with TRBD1 as a possible D gene (6 bases). There are 15 residues in the CDR3. Per germline, CDR1 MNHEY and CDR2 SMNVEV (reference sequence). The V end lost 4 bases, the J end lost 16 bases, and 26 bases lay between the germline ends. DNA for the CDR3: TGTGCCAGCAGTTCCCTCGAGGGGGGGCAGACCCGCGAACATTTT. Translated, it gives CASSSLEGGQTREHF.

CDR3 in DNA: TGTGCCAGCAGCTCCCAGGGACAGCTGAACCAAGAGACCCAGTACTTC. Protein sequence: CASSSQGQLNQETQYF. J is TRBJ2-5 and V is TRBV7-9; TRBD1 matches 7 bases. The CDR3 totals 16 residues. The germline CDR1 and CDR2 sequences are SEHNR and FQNEAQ (reference sequence). The trim removed 4 bases at V and 0 bases at J, leaving 8 bases unmatched.

The chain recombines TRBV27 with TRBJ1-2; a possible D gene is TRBD1 (5 bases). Deletions cut 5 bases from V and 3 bases from J, with 10 bases between. The germline V gene encodes CDR1 MNHEY and CDR2 SMNVEV (reference sequence). There are 13 residues in the CDR3. DNA of the CDR3: TGTGCCAGCAGTCAAGGGGTCGACTATGGCTACACCTTC. Amino acid sequence: CASSQGVDYGYTF.

The gene calls are TRBV7-6 and TRBJ2-7, with 12 bases matching TRBD2. Germline V gene data show CDR1 as SGHVS and CDR2 as FNYEAQ. This CDR3 is 16 amino acids long. With 5 bases clipped from V and 4 bases from J, the junction kept 9 bases outside the gene matches. The CDR3 nucleotides are TGTGCCAGCAGCCTACTCGTGACTAGCGGGAGTTACGAGCAGTACTTC. It yields the protein CASSLLVTSGSYEQYF.

The chain uses TRBV9 and TRBJ1-1, with 8 bases fitting TRBD1. Germline CDR1 SGDLS, CDR2 YYNGEE. The junction had 4 bases not matched to a gene; V was cut back by 0 bases and J by 3 bases. The CDR3 contains 15 residues. The CDR3 DNA sequence: TGTGCCAGCAGCGTAGGTCCGGACAGGGACACTGAAGCTTTCTTT. Its translation is CASSVGPDRDTEAFF.

The CDR3 DNA reads TGTGCCAGCAGTCGGACAGGGGAGAATTACGAGCAGTACTTC. Its protein is CASSRTGENYEQYF. This chain links TRBV2 with TRBJ2-7; 9 nucleotides match TRBD1. Trimming at V came to 5 bases and at J to 4 bases, leaving 6 bases not matched to a gene. The V gene's germline CDR1 is SNHLY and CDR2 FYNNEI. The CDR3 is 14 amino acids.

V usage is TRBV5-5 and J usage is TRBJ1-3, with D maybe TRBD1 (5 bases). Germline V gives CDR1 SGHKS, CDR2 YYEKEE (reference sequence). V lost 4 bases, J lost 5 bases, and 16 bases lay in between. The CDR3 consists of 15 residues. This CDR3 reads CASSQSQGYRNTIYF. The CDR3 region has the DNA TGTGCCAGCAGCCAATCTCAGGGATATCGAAACACCATATATTTT.

J is TRBJ1-3 and V is TRBV7-9; the match to TRBD1 covers 7 bases. This CDR3 is 18 amino acids long. Trimming removed 5 bases from V and 0 bases from J; junction bases left unmatched: 13. CDR1 and CDR2 (germline): SEHNR, FQNEAQ (reference sequence). In nucleotides, the CDR3 is TGTGCCAGCAGCCCATCCGGGACAGACTTTATCTCTGGAAACACCATATATTTT. Translating it yields CASSPSGTDFISGNTIYF.

J is TRBJ2-3 and V is TRBV25-1; 9 bases align to TRBD2. This CDR3 is built from 16 residues. J lost 3 bases, V lost 1 base, and 5 bases had no gene match. The germline V gene encodes CDR1 MGHDK and CDR2 SYGVNS. CDR3 residues: CASSESEAGGTDTQYF. For the CDR3, the DNA is TGTGCCAGCAGTGAATCTGAGGCGGGAGGGACAGATACGCAGTATTTT. Filled out from reference TRBV25-1 and TRBJ2-3, the complete variable domain reads EADIYQTPRYLVIGTGKKITLECSQTMGHDKMYWYQQDPGMELHLIHYSYGVNSTEKGDLSSESTVSRIRTEHFPLTLESARPSHTSQYLCASSESEAGGTDTQYFGPGTRLTVL.

The rearrangement links TRBV11-3 to TRBJ2-1; D perhaps matches TRBD2 (5 bases). This CDR3 comprises 13 residues. Trimming shortened V by 5 bases and J by 9 bases, and 14 bases separated the two germline ends. CDR1 is SGHNT and CDR2 is YENEEA in the germline V gene. CDR3 residues: CASSRREKAEQFF. The CDR3 DNA sequence: TGTGCCAGCAGCCGCCGGGAAAAGGCTGAGCAGTTCTTC.

The rearrangement uses TRBV6-5 and TRBJ2-7, with TRBD2 matching over 8 bases. Germline trimming cut 2 bases from V and 1 base from J; bases unmatched to any gene: 1. The CDR3 has 14 amino acids. The V gene's germline CDR1 is MNHEY and CDR2 SVGAGI. CDR3 sequence: CASSYIAGSYEQYF. The CDR3 coding sequence is TGTGCCAGCAGTTACATAGCGGGATCCTACGAGCAGTACTTC.

V is TRBV5-1 and J is TRBJ2-3, with 13 bases that match TRBD2. Germline V lookup: CDR1 SGHRS, CDR2 YFSETQ. The CDR3 consists of 16 residues. Unmatched junction bases numbered 3, after V lost 3 bases and J lost 2 bases. Here the CDR3 DNA reads TGCGCCAGCAGCTCGGGACTAGCGGGAACCACAGATACGCAGTATTTT. Translating it yields CASSSGLAGTTDTQYF.

The rearrangement uses TRBV6-1 and TRBJ2-2; a possible D gene is TRBD2 (6 bases). V lost 4 bases to trimming and J lost 1 base, with 7 bases between them. The length of the CDR3 is 14 residues. Looked up from germline, CDR1 is MNHNS and CDR2 is SASEGT. The CDR3 DNA is TGTGCCAGCAGTGTCGGGAGGAACACCGGGGAGCTGTTTTTT. Translating gives CASSVGRNTGELFF.

The V call is TRBV11-1, the J call TRBJ2-1, with 9 bases lining up with TRBD2. The junction had 4 bases not matched to a gene; V was cut back by 3 bases and J by 10 bases. The germline V gene encodes CDR1 SGHAT and CDR2 FQDESV (reference sequence). The CDR3 has 13 residues. The CDR3 loop is CASSFRLAEEQFF. In DNA form, the CDR3 reads TGTGCCAGCAGCTTTCGACTAGCGGAAGAGCAGTTCTTC. Filled out from reference TRBV11-1 and TRBJ2-1, the complete variable domain reads EAEVAQSPRYKITEKSQAVAFWCDPISGHATLYWYRQILGQGPELLVQFQDESVVDDSQLPKDRFSAERLKGVDSTLKIQPAELGDSAMYLCASSFRLAEEQFFGPGTRLTVL.

The rearrangement joins TRBV12-2 to TRBJ2-1; TRBD2, the table's D call, lacks a check against the DNA. TRBV12-2 is annotated as a pseudogene. This CDR3 has 17 amino acids. CDR3 protein: CASRPGTSGPPYNEQFF. In DNA form, the CDR3 reads TGTGCAAGTCGGCCCGGGACTAGCGGGCCTCCCTACAATGAGCAGTTCTTC.

The genes are TRBV30 and TRBJ1-4; D might be TRBD1 (6 bases). The germline V gene has CDR1 GTSNPN and CDR2 SVGIG (reference sequence). With 3 bases removed from V and 7 bases from J, the gap between germline ends came to 15 bases. CDR3 length equals 14 residues. The CDR3 DNA sequence: TGTGCCTGGAGCGACAGGTCGGCGGGTGAAAAACTGTTTTTT. It translates to CAWSDRSAGEKLFF.

This clone has more than one count but fewer than ten. The chain is built from TRBV6-1 and TRBJ2-1, with 7 positions matching TRBD2. CDR1 is MNHNS, CDR2 SASEGT, per germline. The CDR3 sequence is 16 residues long. The J segment lost 4 bases and the V segment lost 2 bases, leaving 8 bases of the junction unmatched. CDR3 coding DNA: TGTGCCAGCAGTGAAAGGTGGGGAGGGAGATACAATGAGCAGTTCTTC. This gives the protein CASSERWGGRYNEQFF.

The rearrangement joins TRBV5-1 to TRBJ2-7; tentative D call: TRBD1 (5 bases). The V and J ends lost 3 bases and 4 bases respectively, with 8 bases between them. This CDR3 has 12 amino acids. Looked up from germline, CDR1 is SGHRS and CDR2 is YFSETQ. The CDR3 here is CASSSRDYEQYV. The CDR3 DNA reads TGCGCCAGCAGCTCCAGGGATTACGAGCAGTACGTC.

The genes are TRBV19 and TRBJ2-1, with TRBD2 matching 7 bases. Germline V lookup: CDR1 LNHDA, CDR2 SQIVND (reference sequence). The CDR3 is 12 residues long. With 2 bases clipped from V and 14 bases from J, the junction kept 6 bases outside the gene matches. This CDR3 is CASSITASGKFF. CDR3 DNA sequence: TGTGCCAGTAGTATAACGGCTAGCGGAAAGTTCTTC. Variable domain in full (rest from reference TRBV19 and TRBJ2-1): DGGITQSPKYLFRKEGQNVTLSCEQNLNHDAMYWYRQDPGQGLRLIYYSQIVNDFQKGDIAEGYSVSREKKESFPLTVTSAQKNPTAFYLCASSITASGKFFGPGTRLTVL.

The J gene is TRBJ2-3, the V gene TRBV25-1, with a tentative D call TRBD2 (6 bases). The CDR3 sequence is 14 residues long. V dropped 8 bases and J dropped 2 bases, with 14 bases sitting between them. Germline assignment: CDR1 MGHDK and CDR2 SYGVNS. The CDR3: CASDGGAFTDTQYF. As DNA, the CDR3 is TGTGCCAGCGACGGAGGGGCGTTCACAGATACGCAGTATTTT.

The chain couples TRBV27 to TRBJ2-2; perhaps TRBD2 as D (7 bases). There are 17 residues in the CDR3. Trimming stripped 4 bases from V and 4 bases from J, with 19 bases between. CDR1 MNHEY and CDR2 SMNVEV come from the germline V gene (reference sequence). CDR3 DNA: TGTGCCAGCAGTTCTACAGGGACGTGGGGGGGCACCGGGGAGCTGTTTTTT. Its translation: CASSSTGTWGGTGELFF.

The chain couples TRBV9 to TRBJ2-7, with 7 bases fitting TRBD2. V gave up 0 bases and J gave up 7 bases; unmatched junction bases: 7. Germline CDR1 is SGDLS and CDR2 is YYNGEE. This CDR3 spans 14 amino acids. This chain's CDR3 is CASSVERAAGEQYF. The CDR3 DNA reads as TGTGCCAGCAGCGTAGAGCGGGCAGCGGGAGAGCAGTACTTC. The variable domain in full, completed from reference TRBV9 and TRBJ2-7, reads DSGVTQTPKHLITATGQRVTLRCSPRSGDLSVYWYQQSLDQGLQFLIQYYNGEERAKGNILERFSAQQFPDLHSELNLSSLELGDSALYFCASSVERAAGEQYFGPGTRLTVT.

The genes are TRBV23-1 and TRBJ1-1; D ambiguous. TRBV23-1 is marked as an open reading frame, function uncertain. CDR3 length: 15 residues. V was pared by 6 bases and J by 1 base, with 15 bases between. In nucleotides, the CDR3 is TGCGCCAGCAGCCGCACGCAGGAGGAGAACACTGAAGCTTTCTTT. It encodes CASSRTQEENTEAFF.

The rearrangement joins TRBV6-5 to TRBJ1-5; the match to TRBD1 covers 8 bases. The junction had 5 bases not matched to a gene; V was cut back by 5 bases and J by 2 bases. In germline, CDR1 is MNHEY, CDR2 SVGAGI. The CDR3 has 15 amino acids. The CDR3, as DNA: TGTGCCAGCAGTATAAGACAGGGGCGCAATCAGCCCCAGCATTTT. Its translation is CASSIRQGRNQPQHF.